These 18 T cell receptor beta chains originate from one sample sequenced in a study of blood T cell repertoires in COVID-19. Only in-frame clones appear in the TCRdb table, and some are missing; sequencing was by immunoSEQ multiplex PCR. The repertoire holds 250,000 to 300,000 clones, with about nine tenths as singletons. Source material: peripheral blood. The receptors stem from a man in his fifties with acute or convalescent COVID-19.

The chain combines TRBV29-1 with TRBJ1-1, with TRBD1 matching 9 bases. CDR3 size: 13 residues. CDR1 and CDR2 from the germline V gene are SQVTM and ANQGSEA. The V gene end was trimmed by 7 bases and the J gene end by 4 bases; junction bases not matched to a gene: 7. The CDR3: CSAGTGLGTEAFF. CDR3 DNA sequence: TGCAGCGCTGGGACAGGGTTGGGCACTGAAGCTTTCTTT.

In DNA form, the CDR3 reads TGTGCCATCAGAGAAGGACTAGCGGGGGCCCTAACCGGGGAGCTGTTTTTT. It translates to CAIREGLAGALTGELFF. This chain links TRBV10-3 with TRBJ2-2; TRBD2 agrees at 13 bases. This CDR3 comprises 17 residues. Germline values: CDR1 ENHRY, CDR2 SYGVKD. With V trimmed by 6 bases and J by 5 bases, 9 bases remained unmatched.

This clone was observed a single time. The chain links TRBV11-3 to TRBJ2-2, with TRBD1 matching over 8 bases. Germline V gives CDR1 SGHNT, CDR2 YENEEA. This CDR3 spans 15 amino acids. V trimming: 4 bases; J trimming: 7 bases; junction bases outside the gene matches: 8. CDR3 nucleotides: TGTGCCAGCAGCTATGGACAGGGAAGGGACGGGGAGCTGTTTTTT. Its translation is CASSYGQGRDGELFF.

The chain uses TRBV18 and TRBJ1-5; TRBD1 agrees at 7 bases. The V gene's germline CDR1 is KGHSH and CDR2 LQKENI. With 6 bases clipped from V and 10 bases from J, the junction kept 12 bases outside the gene matches. The CDR3 has 14 amino acids. The CDR3 DNA sequence: TGTGCCAGCTCGTTACAGGGGAAAGGTTTACCCCAGCATTTT. Amino acid sequence: CASSLQGKGLPQHF.

V and J are TRBV5-1 and TRBJ2-3, with 10 bases matching TRBD1. Germline trimming cut 3 bases from V and 4 bases from J; bases unmatched to any gene: 5. From germline, CDR1 is SGHRS and CDR2 YFSETQ. The CDR3 sequence is 15 residues long. DNA for the CDR3: TGCGCCAGCAGCTCCCGGGACAGGGGCGCAGATACGCAGTATTTT. Translated, it gives CASSSRDRGADTQYF.

This chain connects TRBV7-8 to TRBJ2-7; 9 nucleotides agree with TRBD1. The CDR3 is 15 amino acids. J lost 6 bases, V lost 5 bases, and 11 bases had no gene match. Germline assignment: CDR1 SGHVS and CDR2 FQNEAQ. The CDR3 coding sequence is TGTGCCAGCAGCCAACGGACAGGGGAGGTAGGCGAGCAGTACTTC. It is translated as CASSQRTGEVGEQYF.

The gene calls are TRBV5-1 and TRBJ1-3; no firm D call. The germline V and J ends were trimmed by 0 bases and 0 bases, with 7 bases remaining between them. The length of the CDR3 is 15 residues. Germline CDR1 reads SGHRS; CDR2 reads YFSETQ. CDR3 protein: CASSLEPVSGNTIYF. The CDR3 DNA is TGCGCCAGCAGCTTGGAGCCGGTCTCTGGAAACACCATATATTTT.

The chain recombines TRBV20-1 with TRBJ2-7; D is ambiguous. Per germline, CDR1 DFQATT and CDR2 SNEGSKA (reference sequence). V gave up 1 base and J gave up 4 bases, with 5 bases separating them. The CDR3 runs to 11 residues. CDR3 sequence: CSARGGYEQYF. DNA for the CDR3: TGCAGTGCTAGAGGAGGATACGAGCAGTACTTC.

A single count supports this clone. The rearrangement joins TRBV7-2 to TRBJ1-4; D is perhaps TRBD1 (6 bases). V lost 2 bases and J 4 bases, leaving 11 bases between the germline ends. Germline values: CDR1 SGHTA, CDR2 FQGNSA. This CDR3 comprises 15 residues. This CDR3 is CASSLNRAVNEKLFF. CDR3 coding DNA: TGTGCCAGCAGCTTAAACAGGGCCGTTAATGAAAAACTGTTTTTT.

The rearrangement links TRBV3-1 (or the pseudogene TRBV3-2) to TRBJ2-3; TRBD2 aligns across 10 bases. Trimming at V came to 1 base and at J to 11 bases, leaving 6 bases not matched to a gene. From germline, CDR1 is LGHDT and CDR2 YNNKEL (reference sequence). This CDR3 has 14 amino acids. DNA for the CDR3: TGTGCCAGCAGCCAAGTGGAGCGGGGGGGCCGGCAGTATTTT. Residues: CASSQVERGGRQYF.

The chain couples TRBV12-3 or TRBV12-4 to TRBJ1-2, with D unclear. The germline V and J ends were trimmed by 5 bases and 4 bases, with 8 bases remaining between them. This CDR3 is built from 12 residues. CDR3 loop: CASSGASYGYTF. In DNA, the CDR3 is TGTGCCAGCAGTGGAGCGTCCTATGGCTACACCTTC.

V usage is TRBV11-2 and J usage is TRBJ2-1; 11 bases are shared with TRBD2. The V segment lost 4 bases and the J segment 11 bases; nucleotides outside the gene matches: 19. This CDR3 is 18 amino acids long. From germline, CDR1 is SGHAT and CDR2 FQNNGV. The CDR3 DNA is TGTGCCAGCAGCTCGCCCCTATCTAGGTCTAGCGGGGGGCAGAAGCAGTTCTTC. Amino acids: CASSSPLSRSSGGQKQFF. Combining the CDR3 with reference TRBV11-2 and TRBJ2-1 gives the whole variable domain EAGVAQSPRYKIIEKRQSVAFWCNPISGHATLYWYQQILGQGPKLLIQFQNNGVVDDSQLPKDRFSAERLKGVDSTLKIQPAKLEDSAVYLCASSSPLSRSSGGQKQFFGPGTRLTVL.

This chain uses TRBV30 with TRBJ1-1, with D unclear. Trimming stripped 0 bases from V and 4 bases from J, with 9 bases between. CDR1 and CDR2 (germline): GTSNPN, SVGIG (reference sequence). This CDR3 has 13 amino acids. DNA of the CDR3: TGTGCCTGGAGTGTAGGAGGAAGCACTGAAGCTTTCTTT. Amino acids: CAWSVGGSTEAFF.

In its sample, this clone was seen once. The rearrangement joins TRBV5-5 to TRBJ2-5, with TRBD1 identical over 8 bases. This CDR3 comprises 16 residues. Losses at the gene ends were 4 bases for V and 5 bases for J; bases not matched to a gene: 13. Germline-derived CDR1 and CDR2 are SGHKS and YYEKEE (reference sequence). DNA of the CDR3: TGTGCCAGCAGCGCTGGGCCGACAGGGGTTGGTGAGACCCAGTACTTC. As protein: CASSAGPTGVGETQYF.

The chain couples TRBV19 to TRBJ2-2; D might be TRBD2 (5 bases). Trimming shortened V by 2 bases and J by 6 bases, and 13 bases separated the two germline ends. CDR3 length: 15 amino acids. CDR1 LNHDA and CDR2 SQIVND come from the germline V gene (reference sequence). The CDR3 region has the DNA TGTGCCAGTAGTATAAGGAGCGGAACGGCCGGGGAGCTGTTTTTT. As protein: CASSIRSGTAGELFF.

V gene TRBV19 combines with J gene TRBJ2-3, with D perhaps TRBD2 (6 bases). The CDR3 loop spans 13 amino acids. V lost 4 bases to trimming and J lost 3 bases, with 8 bases between them. CDR1 is LNHDA, CDR2 SQIVND, per germline (reference sequence). CDR3 loop: CASSNRETDTQYF. CDR3 DNA: TGTGCCAGTAGTAACCGGGAGACAGATACGCAGTATTTT.

The chain combines TRBV29-1 with TRBJ1-2; 7 bases match TRBD1. V lost 5 bases, J lost 5 bases, and 11 bases stayed unmatched. Germline loops: CDR1 SQVTM, CDR2 ANQGSEA. This CDR3 has 14 amino acids. The CDR3 loop is CSVKPLTGRYGYTF. The CDR3 DNA sequence: TGCAGCGTTAAACCCCTGACAGGGAGGTATGGCTACACCTTC.

The chain joins TRBV19 to TRBJ2-7; D gene unclear. Trimming left V 6 bases short and J 0 bases short, with 9 bases between. Germline V CDR1 and CDR2: LNHDA, SQIVND (reference sequence). This CDR3 has 13 residues. CDR3 sequence: CASRSQSSYEQYF. Here the CDR3 DNA reads TGTGCCAGTAGATCACAGAGCTCCTACGAGCAGTACTTC.